The clone carrying this TCR beta chain showed up just once. The method was immunoSEQ multiplex PCR; TCRdb's version includes in-frame clones alone and lacks a portion of them. The table includes approximately 61,000 clones, roughly 87% detected once. This CDR3 has 15 amino acids. Germline V CDR1 and CDR2: SGHAT, FQNNGV. After removal of 5 bases from V and 4 bases from J, the junction contained 8 bases not matched to a gene. This sample is drawn from a study of T cell changes during pregnancy in multiple sclerosis. This chain links TRBV11-2 with TRBJ2-7, with TRBD2 matching 10 bases. The receptor was derived from a female donor with multiple sclerosis, enrolled in a pregnancy study. Sequences were derived from peripheral blood, sampled in the first trimester of pregnancy. CDR3 loop: CASSQAGGPGYEQYF. In nucleotides, the CDR3 is TGTGCCAGCAGCCAAGCGGGAGGGCCCGGGTACGAGCAGTACTTC.